Shown below are 9 T cell receptor beta chains from a single sample sequenced in a study of glioma-infiltrating T cells. Using RNA template, CDR3s of TCR alpha and beta were amplified with iRepertoire arm-PCR. TCRdb reprocessed the multiplex PCR reads with MiXCR, giving one entry per CDR3 protein. This sample has around 97,000 distinct CDR3 sequences; around 30% occur once, and the top ten carry around 40%. Material for sequencing was glioma tissue, nonneoplastic brain tissue, or PBMCs (not recorded which). The receptor set was obtained from a human donor with low-grade glioma or glioblastoma, undergoing nonglioma brain surgery, or in good health (not recorded which).

The chain links TRBV7-2 to TRBJ1-5; no firm D call. The CDR3 sequence is 14 residues long. The ends were cut back, 8 bases at V and 0 bases at J, with 11 bases in the middle. CDR1 and CDR2 (germline): SGHTA, FQGNSA. CDR3 sequence (DNA): TGTGCCAGCCGTAATGATTATAGCAATCAGCCCCAGCATTTT. Translation gives CASRNDYSNQPQHF.

This clonotype is a singleton in its sample. CDR3 sequence reads: CASSCKQAPYEQYF. In nucleotides, the CDR3 is TGCGCCAGCAGCTGTAAGCAGGCTCCCTACGAGCAGTACTTC. The chain carries TRBV5-1 and TRBJ2-7; D remains unclear. Germline CDR1 and CDR2: SGHRS and YFSETQ. The V gene lost 3 bases and the J gene lost 2 bases, with 12 bases spanning the gap. The CDR3 consists of 14 residues.

This clonotype was detected ten times or more. The V and J genes are TRBV6-1 and TRBJ2-7; 9 positions agree with TRBD1. Looked up from germline, CDR1 is MNHNS and CDR2 is SASEGT. With V trimmed by 6 bases and J by 6 bases, 12 bases remained unmatched. CDR3 length: 15 residues. This chain's CDR3 is CASSRNRGQPSEQYF. The CDR3 bases are TGTGCCAGCAGCCGGAACAGGGGGCAACCGTCCGAGCAGTACTTC.

This chain uses TRBV28 with TRBJ1-1; 7 bases align to TRBD1. Per germline, CDR1 MDHEN and CDR2 SYDVKM. The CDR3 extends over 15 amino acids. V trimming: 5 bases; J trimming: 5 bases; junction bases outside the gene matches: 11. This CDR3 is CASSNHRQGRTEAFF. CDR3 sequence (DNA): TGTGCCAGCAGTAACCATAGACAGGGCCGAACTGAAGCTTTCTTT.

Turning to this clonotype: This clone may be a read error of a much larger clone one base away. The gene calls are TRBV6-2 or TRBV6-3 and TRBJ1-2; TRBD1 agrees at 9 bases. V shed 6 bases and J 8 bases; nucleotides not matched to a gene: 7. CDR3 size: 13 residues. Per germline, CDR1 MNHEY and CDR2 SVGEGT. In DNA form, the CDR3 reads TGTGCCAGCAGAACCACAGGGGGCTTGGGCTACACCTTC. This encodes CASRTTGGLGYTF.

This clonotype was seen many times. The chain joins TRBV6-1 to TRBJ1-5, with a weak D call TRBD1 (5 bases). With 0 bases removed from V and 3 bases from J, the gap between germline ends came to 6 bases. There are 14 residues in the CDR3. The germline CDR1 and CDR2 sequences are MNHNS and SASEGT. Written as DNA, the CDR3 is TGTGCCAGCAGTGAAGCAGGGACCAATCAGCCCCAGCATTTT. Its protein is CASSEAGTNQPQHF.

The rearrangement joins TRBV5-4 to TRBJ1-1; D gene uncertain. Trimming cost V 6 bases and J 11 bases, with 11 bases left between them. Germline CDR1 reads SGHNT; CDR2 reads YYREEE (reference sequence). The CDR3 spans 10 residues. The CDR3: CASIHSSAFF. The CDR3 region has the DNA TGTGCCAGCATCCACAGTTCGGCTTTCTTT.

This clonotype occurred many times. This chain joins TRBV2 and TRBJ2-1, with TRBD1 identical over 9 bases. The CDR3 is made up of 13 amino acids. The germline CDR1 and CDR2 sequences are SNHLY and FYNNEI. V shed 3 bases, J shed 6 bases, and the junction held 0 bases outside the gene matches. CDR3: CASSEDRGNEQFF. CDR3 bases: TGTGCCAGCAGTGAGGACAGGGGCAATGAGCAGTTCTTC. Full variable domain (rest looked up from reference TRBV2 and TRBJ2-1): EPEVTQTPSHQVTQMGQEVILRCVPISNHLYFYWYRQILGQKVEFLVSFYNNEISEKSEIFDDQFSVERPDGSNFTLKIRSTKLEDSAMYFCASSEDRGNEQFFGPGTRLTVL.

This clonotype was found many times. In nucleotides, the CDR3 is TGTGCCAGCAGTTTGGGCAGAGGGGATGAGCAGTTCTTC. Translated, it gives CASSLGRGDEQFF. The rearrangement joins TRBV27 to TRBJ2-1; D may be TRBD1 or TRBD2 (5 bases each). Trimming removed 3 bases from V and 8 bases from J, with 11 bases in between. The CDR3 totals 13 residues. Germline V gene lookup returns CDR1 MNHEY and CDR2 SMNVEV (reference sequence).